Below, 29 T cell receptor beta chains from the same sample are listed, as sequenced in a study of blood T cell repertoires in COVID-19. Assay: immunoSEQ multiplex PCR; the TCRdb copy retains only in-frame clones and omits some. The repertoire holds about 210,000 clones, about 82% seen once, with 4% to 6% in the top ten. Sample: peripheral blood. The receptors stem from a man aged 50-60 years with COVID-19, enrolled during active disease.

The rearrangement uses TRBV6-1 and TRBJ1-4, with 8 bases aligning to TRBD1. With V trimmed by 4 bases and J by 0 bases, 13 bases remained unmatched. This CDR3 has 19 amino acids. Germline V gene sequence: CDR1 MNHNS, CDR2 SASEGT. Written as DNA, the CDR3 is TGTGCCAGCAGTGGGACCTGGACAGGGAGGCGAGCAACTAATGAAAAACTGTTTTTT. Translated: CASSGTWTGRRATNEKLFF.

The V call is TRBV9, the J call TRBJ2-1; no firm D call. Per the germline V gene, CDR1 is SGDLS and CDR2 is YYNGEE. The V end was cut by 0 bases, the J end by 1 base, with 11 bases between. The CDR3 spans 16 residues. CDR3 coding DNA: TGTGCCAGCAGCGTAGGAGAAGAAATGTCCTACAATGAGCAGTTCTTC. The encoded protein is CASSVGEEMSYNEQFF. Drawing the rest from reference TRBV9 and TRBJ2-1, the complete variable domain is DSGVTQTPKHLITATGQRVTLRCSPRSGDLSVYWYQQSLDQGLQFLIQYYNGEERAKGNILERFSAQQFPDLHSELNLSSLELGDSALYFCASSVGEEMSYNEQFFGPGTRLTVL.

V gene TRBV5-1 combines with J gene TRBJ2-2; tentative D call: TRBD2 (5 bases). CDR1 is SGHRS and CDR2 is YFSETQ in the germline V gene. The CDR3 contains 14 residues. V was trimmed by 4 bases and J by 1 base, leaving 8 bases between them. In DNA, the CDR3 is TGCGCCAGCAGCCCCGGAGGGAACACCGGGGAGCTGTTTTTT. Its translation: CASSPGGNTGELFF.

As regards this clone: Distinct nucleotide sequences in the sample also encode this CDR3. The chain uses TRBV5-1 and TRBJ1-6; 8 bases match TRBD1. The CDR3 length is 14 residues. The ends lost 0 bases at V and 7 bases at J; junction bases unmatched: 0. Germline CDR1 reads SGHRS; CDR2 reads YFSETQ. DNA of the CDR3: TGCGCCAGCAGCTTGGACAGGGGGAATTCACCCCTCCACTTT. It yields the protein CASSLDRGNSPLHF.

The chain uses TRBV9 and TRBJ2-2; weak D call: TRBD2 (6 bases). Germline lookup yields CDR1 SGDLS and CDR2 YYNGEE. V shed 0 bases and J shed 1 base, with 13 bases lying between them. The CDR3 is 17 amino acids. This chain's CDR3 is CASSVEYERVNTGELFF. CDR3 coding DNA: TGTGCCAGCAGCGTAGAATACGAGCGGGTGAACACCGGGGAGCTGTTTTTT.

This chain joins TRBV30 and TRBJ1-1, with TRBD1 matching 7 bases. With V trimmed by 2 bases and J by 11 bases, 11 bases remained unmatched. The CDR3 is 13 amino acids. Looked up from germline, CDR1 is GTSNPN and CDR2 is SVGIG (reference sequence). The DNA of the CDR3 is TGTGCCTGGAGTCCGGAACGGACAGGCCACGCTTTCTTT. Its translation: CAWSPERTGHAFF.

This chain links TRBV27 with TRBJ1-6, with D possibly matching TRBD1 (5 bases). The germline V gene has CDR1 MNHEY and CDR2 SMNVEV (reference sequence). The CDR3 has 15 residues. The V gene lost 1 base and the J gene lost 11 bases, with 15 bases spanning the gap. CDR3 amino acids: CASSLWTQGLTPLHF. In nucleotides, the CDR3 is TGTGCCAGCAGTTTATGGACACAAGGGTTGACACCCCTCCACTTT.

The chain couples TRBV6-2 or TRBV6-3 to TRBJ1-2, with 9 bases fitting TRBD1. The CDR3 has 12 amino acids. Germline V gene lookup returns CDR1 MNHEY and CDR2 SVGEGT. The J segment lost 7 bases and the V segment lost 5 bases, leaving 2 bases of the junction unmatched. The CDR3 here is CASSGQGTGYTF. DNA of the CDR3: TGTGCCAGCAGTGGACAGGGGACTGGCTACACCTTC.

This clone was seen just once. This sequence joins TRBV20-1 and TRBJ1-6; 7 bases are a match to TRBD1. V was clipped by 3 bases and J by 12 bases; unmatched bases: 2. CDR1 DFQATT and CDR2 SNEGSKA come from the germline V gene (reference sequence). The CDR3 totals 11 residues. CDR3 region: CSASNRGPLHF. DNA for the CDR3: TGCAGTGCTAGTAACAGGGGACCCCTCCACTTT.

The chain recombines TRBV2 with TRBJ2-7; 7 nucleotides match TRBD1. V was pared by 3 bases and J by 2 bases, with 7 bases of the junction left unmatched. Looked up from germline, CDR1 is SNHLY and CDR2 is FYNNEI. The CDR3 is 15 residues long. CDR3 region: CASSEGYRGPYEQYF. The CDR3, as DNA: TGTGCCAGCAGTGAGGGGTACAGGGGACCCTACGAGCAGTACTTC. The entire variable domain, with the rest obtained from reference TRBV2 and TRBJ2-7, is as follows: EPEVTQTPSHQVTQMGQEVILRCVPISNHLYFYWYRQILGQKVEFLVSFYNNEISEKSEIFDDQFSVERPDGSNFTLKIRSTKLEDSAMYFCASSEGYRGPYEQYFGPGTRLTVT.

J is TRBJ2-3 and V is TRBV15; 8 bases agree with TRBD2. CDR1 is LNHNV, CDR2 YYDKDF, per germline (reference sequence). Losses at the gene ends were 4 bases for V and 4 bases for J; bases not matched to a gene: 7. The CDR3 is 15 residues long. The CDR3 nucleotides read TGTGCCACCAGCAAAGCGGGGGCTGGGGCAGATACGCAGTATTTT. Its protein product is CATSKAGAGADTQYF.

J is TRBJ1-1 and V is TRBV7-2; a possible D gene is TRBD1 (6 bases). The germline V gene encodes CDR1 SGHTA and CDR2 FQGNSA. The CDR3 extends over 16 amino acids. The V and J ends lost 6 bases and 4 bases respectively, with 21 bases between them. The CDR3 DNA sequence: TGTGCCAGCAGACCTGGTCGGACAGCCTCATTCACTGAAGCTTTCTTT. Residues: CASRPGRTASFTEAFF.

The chain links TRBV19 to TRBJ1-2, with a possible D match to TRBD1 (6 bases). The CDR3 totals 14 residues. The germline gives CDR1 LNHDA, CDR2 SQIVND (reference sequence). Deletions cut 6 bases from V and 4 bases from J, with 15 bases between. For the CDR3, the DNA is TGTGCCAGTAGAAGGACAGAGCGCGCCTATGGCTACACCTTC. Translation gives CASRRTERAYGYTF.

The rearrangement joins TRBV7-2 to TRBJ1-1; D is unresolved. This CDR3 is 11 amino acids long. V lost 5 bases and J lost 9, with 10 bases in between. The germline V gene encodes CDR1 SGHTA and CDR2 FQGNSA. The CDR3 protein is CASSPGSKAFF. CDR3 coding DNA: TGTGCCAGCAGCCCCGGTTCAAAAGCTTTCTTT.

The chain is built from TRBV3-1 (or the pseudogene TRBV3-2) and TRBJ2-5, with 7 bases lining up with TRBD1. The CDR3 length is 12 residues. Germline V gene sequence: CDR1 LGHDT, CDR2 YNNKEL (reference sequence). The J segment lost 5 bases and the V segment lost 6 bases, leaving 3 bases of the junction unmatched. This CDR3 is CASRARGETQYF. The CDR3 DNA reads TGTGCCAGCAGGGCCAGGGGGGAGACCCAGTACTTC.

CDR3 residues: CASSTFGQPGQNGKLFF. The CDR3, as DNA: TGTGCCAGTAGTACTTTTGGACAGCCAGGCCAGAACGGAAAACTGTTTTTT. The chain links TRBV19 to TRBJ1-4; TRBD1 might be the D (6 bases). The CDR3 has 17 amino acids. The V end was cut by 4 bases, the J end by 10 bases, with 25 bases between. Germline V gives CDR1 LNHDA, CDR2 SQIVND (reference sequence).

This clone was found a few times. The chain joins TRBV19 to TRBJ1-5; tentative D call: TRBD1 (6 bases). CDR1 and CDR2 from the germline V gene are LNHDA and SQIVND (reference sequence). This CDR3 is 15 amino acids long. V lost 7 bases and J 6 bases, leaving 19 bases between the germline ends. The CDR3 is CASTLAGTKSQPQHF. The CDR3 nucleotides read TGTGCCAGTACCCTCGCCGGGACAAAGAGTCAGCCCCAGCATTTT.

The chain links TRBV30 to TRBJ2-5, with D possibly matching TRBD2 (6 bases). Germline V gene lookup returns CDR1 GTSNPN and CDR2 SVGIG (reference sequence). V was clipped by 3 bases and J by 4 bases, with 18 bases between them. The CDR3 runs to 15 residues. The CDR3 bases are TGTGCCTGGAGCCCGCCTCATAGAGCGGGAGAGACCCAGTACTTC. This codes for CAWSPPHRAGETQYF. Supplemented by reference TRBV30 and TRBJ2-5, the full variable domain reads SQTIHQWPATLVQPVGSPLSLECTVEGTSNPNLYWYRQAAGRGLQLLFYSVGIGQISSEVPQNLSASRPQDRQFILSSKKLLLSDSGFYLCAWSPPHRAGETQYFGPGTRLLVL.

This sequence joins TRBV27 and TRBJ1-2; 9 nucleotides match TRBD1. The CDR3 sequence is 14 residues long. Germline V gives CDR1 MNHEY, CDR2 SMNVEV (reference sequence). Trimming removed 8 bases from V and 5 bases from J; junction bases left unmatched: 9. As DNA, the CDR3 is TGTGCCAGCGGACAACAGGGGGCCTGGTATGGCTACACCTTC. This translates into CASGQQGAWYGYTF.

The V gene is TRBV15, the J gene TRBJ1-4; TRBD1 aligns across 11 bases. In germline, CDR1 is LNHNV, CDR2 YYDKDF (reference sequence). There are 15 residues in the CDR3. V lost 4 bases and J lost 7; bases outside the gene matches: 5. CDR3 region: CATSTGQGALEKLFF. The DNA for the CDR3 is TGTGCCACCAGCACCGGACAGGGGGCGCTTGAAAAACTGTTTTTT.

J is TRBJ2-1 and V is TRBV18, with 12 bases lining up with TRBD2. The germline CDR1 and CDR2 sequences are KGHSH and LQKENI. The CDR3 length is 17 residues. V dropped 6 bases and J dropped 6; count of bases not matched to a gene: 12. CDR3 sequence reads: CASSPPLAGGMFNEQFF. The CDR3 DNA reads TGTGCCAGCTCCCCCCCACTAGCGGGGGGTATGTTCAATGAGCAGTTCTTC.

This clone was seen once. V and J are TRBV12-3 or TRBV12-4 and TRBJ1-2; possible D gene TRBD1, 5 bases. There are 13 residues in the CDR3. Trimming removed 5 bases at V and 4 bases at J, with 11 bases between. The CDR3 reads CASSLDSPYGYTF. The CDR3 DNA reads TGTGCCAGCAGTCTTGACAGTCCCTATGGCTACACCTTC.

This rearrangement joins TRBV7-9 to TRBJ2-1; 7 bases map to TRBD2. The germline V gene has CDR1 SEHNR and CDR2 FQNEAQ (reference sequence). CDR3 size: 13 residues. With 5 bases clipped from V and 11 bases from J, the junction kept 9 bases outside the gene matches. The CDR3 DNA reads TGTGCCAGCAGCCCCACCGGGGGGAATCAGCAGTTCTTC. It codes for CASSPTGGNQQFF.

This chain links TRBV9 with TRBJ1-1, with D possibly TRBD1 on 5 matching bases. The CDR3 consists of 18 residues. V lost 0 bases and J 0 bases, leaving 18 bases between the germline ends. Germline V gives CDR1 SGDLS, CDR2 YYNGEE. The CDR3 region is CASSVGRGGATMNTEAFF. CDR3 coding DNA: TGTGCCAGCAGCGTAGGCAGAGGTGGGGCGACCATGAACACTGAAGCTTTCTTT.

This chain connects TRBV7-2 to TRBJ2-7; 8 bases are a match to TRBD1. CDR1 and CDR2 from the germline V gene are SGHTA and FQGNSA. The CDR3 runs 14 residues. Trimming took 3 bases from V and 7 from J; bases not matched to a gene: 8. The CDR3 loop is CASSFRQGALEQYF. CDR3 DNA sequence: TGTGCCAGCAGCTTTCGGCAGGGGGCATTGGAGCAGTACTTC.

The chain has TRBV4-2 and TRBJ2-7, with 8 bases that match TRBD2. The CDR3 consists of 15 residues. J was trimmed by 4 bases and V by 4 bases; bases with no gene match: 9. The germline V gene encodes CDR1 LGHNA and CDR2 YNFKEQ. The CDR3 nucleotides read TGTGCCAGCAGCCCCAGGTCGGGGGGGCCGTACGAGCAGTACTTC. Amino acid sequence: CASSPRSGGPYEQYF.

V usage is TRBV3-1 (or the pseudogene TRBV3-2) and J usage is TRBJ1-2; D ambiguous. The germline V gene encodes CDR1 LGHDT and CDR2 YNNKEL (reference sequence). V lost 1 base and J 2 bases, leaving 11 bases between the germline ends. The CDR3 consists of 15 residues. CDR3: CASSQGIWRNYGYTF. The DNA for the CDR3 is TGTGCCAGCAGCCAAGGTATTTGGAGAAACTATGGCTACACCTTC.

CDR3 coding DNA: TGTGCCAGCAGCTTAATCGTAGGCCAGGGGGCACCAGGAGAGACCCAGTACTTC. Encoded protein: CASSLIVGQGAPGETQYF. The chain recombines TRBV5-8 with TRBJ2-5; TRBD1 matches at 8 bases. V shed 2 bases, J shed 4 bases, and the junction held 16 bases outside the gene matches. CDR3 length: 18 residues. The V gene's germline CDR1 is SGHTS and CDR2 YDEGEE.

V and J are TRBV4-1 and TRBJ2-1; a possible D gene is TRBD1 (6 bases). V was cut by 1 base and J by 9 bases, with 16 bases left in between. Looked up from germline, CDR1 is MGHRA and CDR2 is YSYEKL. This CDR3 contains 15 residues. The CDR3 sequence: CASSQVMGAQGEQFF. The CDR3 DNA is TGCGCCAGCAGCCAAGTTATGGGGGCCCAAGGTGAGCAGTTCTTC.